This is a list of T cell receptor beta chains from one sample in a study of vaccination and CD4 T cells after COVID-19. TCRdb itself ran the PCR reads through MiXCR, one entry per CDR3 protein. Of more than 10,000 distinct CDR3 sequences in the sample, 60% were seen once. Their specific antigens are unknown. The sample consisted of CD4+ T cells from blood, cultured in vitro. These receptors came from a human donor who had recovered from COVID-19. The CDR3 runs from the conserved cysteine through the conserved F or W. The order of the fields is CDR3 protein, CDR3 DNA, D gene, clone size, V gene, J gene. D genes are given only for firm matches. Only some rows state a clone size, as once, few, many or a class for expanded clones.

CDR3: CASSRRAGETQYF
DNA: TGTGCCAGCAGTAGAAGGGCCGGAGAGACCCAGTACTTC
D: .
size: once
V: TRBV12-3/TRBV12-4
J: TRBJ2-5

CDR3: CSASQGGSTDTQYF
DNA: TGCAGTGCTTCCCAAGGGGGGAGCACAGATACGCAGTATTTT
D: .
size: few
V: TRBV20-1
J: TRBJ2-3

CDR3: CASSSHWQGLYNEQFF
DNA: TGTGCCAGCAGCTCACATTGGCAGGGGCTCTACAATGAGCAGTTCTTC
D: .
size: once
V: TRBV7-8
J: TRBJ2-1

CDR3: CASRASGTGANGYTF
DNA: TGTGCCAGCAGAGCCTCGGGGACAGGGGCGAATGGCTACACCTTC
D: TRBD1
size: .
V: TRBV2
J: TRBJ1-2

CDR3: CSARVPGQGRVTEAFF
DNA: TGCAGTGCTAGGGTCCCGGGACAGGGGCGCGTCACTGAAGCTTTCTTT
D: TRBD1
size: .
V: TRBV20-1
J: TRBJ1-1

CDR3: CASRSQQGANGYTF
DNA: TGTGCCAGCAGATCCCAACAGGGGGCCAATGGCTACACCTTC
D: TRBD1
size: few
V: TRBV5-6
J: TRBJ1-2

CDR3: CASSFPTDRVAFF
DNA: TGTGCCAGCAGCTTCCCGACAGATCGCGTAGCTTTCTTT
D: .
size: .
V: TRBV5-4
J: TRBJ1-1

CDR3: CASSLQETQYF
DNA: TGTGCCAGCAGCCTTCAAGAGACCCAGTACTTC
D: .
size: once
V: TRBV2
J: TRBJ2-5

CDR3: CSAKREFYEQYF
DNA: TGCAGTGCCAAGCGGGAGTTTTACGAGCAGTACTTC
D: TRBD2
size: few
V: TRBV20-1
J: TRBJ2-7

CDR3: CARSRSAILHGYTF
DNA: TGTGCCCGGTCGAGGTCAGCTATTTTACATGGCTACACCTTC
D: .
size: .
V: TRBV2
J: TRBJ1-2

CDR3: CASSQGNQPQHF
DNA: TGTGCCAGCAGTCAGGGGAATCAGCCCCAGCATTTT
D: .
size: .
V: TRBV7-9
J: TRBJ1-5

CDR3: CASSRDRRNTGELFF
DNA: TGTGCCAGCAGTAGGGACAGGCGAAACACCGGGGAGCTGTTTTTT
D: TRBD1
size: .
V: TRBV6-1
J: TRBJ2-2

CDR3: CASSSRGLLGTEAFF
DNA: TGTGCCAGCAGCTCCAGGGGGCTGTTGGGCACTGAAGCTTTCTTT
D: TRBD1
size: .
V: TRBV5-4
J: TRBJ1-1

CDR3: CASGEVAGGRSYEQYF
DNA: TGTGCCAGCGGAGAAGTCGCGGGAGGACGGAGCTACGAGCAGTACTTC
D: TRBD2
size: .
V: TRBV6-2/TRBV6-3
J: TRBJ2-7

CDR3: CASRGGSVETQYF
DNA: TGTGCCAGCAGAGGGGGTTCGGTGGAGACCCAGTACTTC
D: .
size: .
V: TRBV7-9
J: TRBJ2-5

CDR3: CSARLLGRDRNYEQYF
DNA: TGCAGTGCTAGACTTCTTGGACGGGACAGGAACTACGAGCAGTACTTC
D: TRBD1
size: .
V: TRBV20-1
J: TRBJ2-7

CDR3: CASSGDRPPETQYF
DNA: TGTGCCAGCAGTGGGGACAGGCCCCCGGAGACCCAGTACTTC
D: TRBD1
size: .
V: TRBV5-7
J: TRBJ2-5

CDR3: CASSMGQGMSIQPQHF
DNA: TGTGCCAGTAGTATGGGGCAGGGGATGAGTATTCAGCCCCAGCATTTT
D: .
size: .
V: TRBV19
J: TRBJ1-5

CDR3: CASMGRVNTEAFF
DNA: TGTGCCAGCATGGGCAGAGTGAACACTGAAGCTTTCTTT
D: .
size: once
V: TRBV12-3/TRBV12-4
J: TRBJ1-1

CDR3: CASSRATSNQPQHF
DNA: TGTGCCAGCAGTAGGGCGACTTCGAATCAGCCCCAGCATTTT
D: .
size: few
V: TRBV2
J: TRBJ1-5

CDR3: CAWSVGLAPNEQFF
DNA: TGTGCCTGGAGTGTTGGACTAGCCCCCAATGAGCAGTTCTTC
D: TRBD2
size: .
V: TRBV30
J: TRBJ2-1

CDR3: CASSEIRNEQFF
DNA: TGTGCCAGCAGTGAAATTCGGAATGAGCAGTTCTTC
D: .
size: few
V: TRBV6-1
J: TRBJ2-1

CDR3: CASRPMDSAYSNQPQHF
DNA: TGTGCCAGCAGGCCAATGGACAGTGCCTATAGCAATCAGCCCCAGCATTTT
D: .
size: few
V: TRBV6-1
J: TRBJ1-5

CDR3: CASSPGDYGYTF
DNA: TGTGCCAGCAGCCCGGGTGACTATGGCTACACCTTC
D: .
size: .
V: TRBV7-6
J: TRBJ1-2

CDR3: CASSLQRRLPDTQYF
DNA: TGTGCCAGCAGCTTGCAGCGGCGTCTACCAGATACGCAGTATTTT
D: .
size: .
V: TRBV7-2
J: TRBJ2-3

CDR3: CASSEAQGAEAFF
DNA: TGTGCCAGCAGTGAGGCCCAGGGGGCTGAAGCTTTCTTT
D: TRBD1
size: once
V: TRBV2
J: TRBJ1-1